Sequencing of this T cell receptor beta chain was carried out in a study of T cells in Graves' hyperthyroidism and ophthalmopathy. As for the study in general: Sampling of peripheral blood happened at initial diagnosis, prior to any treatment. Study-level points and caveats: It was a median around 6 months before onset that the model predicted ophthalmopathy.

From germline, CDR1 is MNHEY and CDR2 SMNVEV (reference sequence). The CDR3 totals 13 residues. A NOSPECS grade of at least 4, a Clinical Activity Score of at least 3 and duration under 3 months were recorded in ophthalmopathy patients. The authors took PBMCs from over 8.5 ml fresh peripheral blood. As concerns this clonotype: Its antigen remains unidentified. A much larger clone lies one base from this, so it may be a read error.

The investigators amplified TCR beta CDR3 regions from RNA transcripts. HTBI primers drove first-round RT-PCR of the TCR CDR3. TCRdb re-called the multiplex PCR reads with MiXCR, one entry per CDR3 protein. Of about 370,000 distinct CDR3 sequences listed, 12% to 15% were seen once; the top ten hold roughly a fifth. Sequencing was done on a sample of blood. This clonotype originated in an older woman with Graves' ophthalmopathy. The chain uses TRBV27 and TRBJ2-1, with no clear D. CDR3 residues: CASSFRDDNEQLF. The DNA for the CDR3 is TGTGCCAGCAGTTTTAGGGATGACAATGAGCAGCTCTTC.